Below are 15 T cell receptor beta chains sequenced from a single sample in a study of CD8+ T cells in alopecia areata. Extracted RNA was reverse transcribed into cDNA, the sequencing template. The table came from immunoSEQ multiplex PCR; TCRdb's copy has only in-frame clones and leaves some out. The sample gives about 110,000 clones, 55% to 60% of which show up once; 23% is in the top ten. The sample taken for sequencing was NKG2D-low CD8+ T cells sorted from blood. These TCRs come from a human donor with alopecia areata.

This chain joins TRBV13 and TRBJ1-1; D is unclear. CDR3 size: 12 residues. V shed 1 base and J shed 10 bases, with 10 bases lying between them. Germline-derived CDR1 and CDR2 are PRHDT and FYEKMQ (reference sequence). For the CDR3, the DNA is TGTGCCAGCAGCTTAGAATTGCGTGGAGCTTTCTTT. Protein sequence: CASSLELRGAFF.

This clone was seen more than once but under ten times. The V call is TRBV28, the J call TRBJ2-1; 7 positions match TRBD1. Germline CDR1 is MDHEN and CDR2 is SYDVKM. This CDR3 region has 17 residues. With 2 bases clipped from V and 2 bases from J, the junction kept 9 bases outside the gene matches. CDR3 coding DNA: TGTGCCAGCAGTTTAGCCCCCCGACAGGGTGCCTACAATGAGCAGTTCTTC. Protein product: CASSLAPRQGAYNEQFF.

There are a few counts of this clone. This sequence joins TRBV19 and TRBJ1-5; D is ambiguous. Trimming stripped 5 bases from V and 4 bases from J, with 6 bases between. CDR1 and CDR2 from the germline V gene are LNHDA and SQIVND (reference sequence). The length of the CDR3 is 12 residues. CDR3: CASSEINQPQHF. The CDR3 bases are TGTGCCAGTAGTGAAATAAATCAGCCCCAGCATTTT.

This clone showed up just a few times. This chain links TRBV27 with TRBJ1-5, with 8 bases identical to TRBD1. The trim removed 6 bases at V and 0 bases at J, leaving 7 bases unmatched. From germline, CDR1 is MNHEY and CDR2 SMNVEV (reference sequence). The CDR3 loop spans 16 amino acids. For the CDR3, the DNA is TGTGCCAGCAGGCCGGGACAGGTGTATAGCAATCAGCCCCAGCATTTT. Amino acids: CASRPGQVYSNQPQHF.

The CDR3 region has the DNA TGTGCCAGCAGTTTATCGAGTGGACAGAGGGAGCAGTACTTC. Protein: CASSLSSGQREQYF. This chain links TRBV27 with TRBJ2-7; a possible D gene is TRBD1 (6 bases). V shed 0 bases and J shed 7 bases, with 13 bases lying between them. The CDR3 spans 14 residues. Germline-derived CDR1 and CDR2 are MNHEY and SMNVEV (reference sequence).

V is TRBV6-5 and J is TRBJ2-1; 9 nucleotides agree with TRBD1. V gave up 4 bases and J gave up 8 bases; unmatched junction bases: 6. Germline-derived CDR1 and CDR2 are MNHEY and SVGAGI. This CDR3 spans 14 amino acids. CDR3 bases: TGTGCCAGCAGTTCCCGGACAGGGGCCGATGAGCAGTTCTTC. Protein: CASSSRTGADEQFF.

The genes are TRBV6-1 and TRBJ2-2; 9 bases are a match to TRBD1. CDR1 and CDR2 from the germline V gene are MNHNS and SASEGT. The trim removed 9 bases at V and 5 bases at J, leaving 4 bases unmatched. The CDR3 extends over 13 amino acids. CDR3 sequence (DNA): TGTGCCAGAGGACAGGGGTCGACCGGGGAGCTGTTTTTT. Translated, it gives CARGQGSTGELFF.

This chain uses TRBV5-6 with TRBJ1-1; maybe TRBD1 (5 bases). This CDR3 has 14 residues. V was trimmed by 5 bases and J by 2 bases, leaving 13 bases between them. The germline V gene encodes CDR1 SGHDT and CDR2 YYEEEE. CDR3 nucleotides: TGTGCCAGCAGACCTATGGGGCTAAACACTGAAGCTTTCTTT. Translated, it gives CASRPMGLNTEAFF. The variable domain in full, with the rest retrieved from reference TRBV5-6 and TRBJ1-1, is DAGVTQSPTHLIKTRGQQVTLRCSPKSGHDTVSWYQQALGQGPQFIFQYYEEEERQRGNFPDRFSGHQFPNYSSELNVNALLLGDSALYLCASRPMGLNTEAFFGQGTRLTVV.

There are a few counts of this clone. The rearrangement links TRBV27 to TRBJ2-5, with 9 nucleotides matching TRBD1. The ends lost 3 bases at V and 4 bases at J; junction bases unmatched: 6. Germline V gene data show CDR1 as MNHEY and CDR2 as SMNVEV (reference sequence). This CDR3 spans 15 amino acids. The CDR3 DNA follows: TGTGCCAGCAGTTTGCAGGGACAGGGAGCAGAGACCCAGTACTTC. This gives the protein CASSLQGQGAETQYF.

This clone was detected a few times. Different DNA sequences within this sample yield the same CDR3. V gene TRBV29-1 combines with J gene TRBJ2-7; D might be TRBD2 (6 bases). This CDR3 contains 11 residues. The germline CDR1 and CDR2 sequences are SQVTM and ANQGSEA. Trimming took off 6 bases at V and 0 bases at J, with 6 bases between the two ends. The chain's CDR3 is CSVGGSYEQYF. CDR3 sequence (DNA): TGCAGCGTCGGGGGCTCCTACGAGCAGTACTTC.

V usage is TRBV4-1 and J usage is TRBJ2-1, with 7 bases identical to TRBD1. The CDR3 totals 15 residues. CDR1 and CDR2 (germline): MGHRA, YSYEKL. V lost 3 bases to trimming and J lost 7 bases; unmatched junction nucleotides: 9. CDR3 nucleotides: TGCGCCAGCAGCCACGGTCCCGGACAGGATAATGAGCAGTTCTTC. Protein product: CASSHGPGQDNEQFF.

The rearrangement uses TRBV27 and TRBJ2-1; tentatively, D is TRBD2 (7 bases). The CDR3 is 14 residues long. Germline values: CDR1 MNHEY, CDR2 SMNVEV (reference sequence). V gave up 6 bases and J gave up 9 bases, with 18 bases separating them. This chain's CDR3 is CASRRGALVVEQFF. The CDR3 DNA sequence: TGTGCCAGCAGACGGGGGGCCCTCGTAGTTGAGCAGTTCTTC.

In nucleotides, the CDR3 is TGTGCCAGCAGTCGGTGGTACCAGGGCAGGGACGAGCAGTACTTC. It yields the protein CASSRWYQGRDEQYF. V gene TRBV5-6 combines with J gene TRBJ2-7, with D possibly TRBD1 on 5 matching bases. The germline CDR1 and CDR2 sequences are SGHDT and YYEEEE. The CDR3 covers 15 residues. V lost 5 bases, J lost 5 bases, and 20 bases lay in between.

This chain links TRBV9 with TRBJ2-7; 10 nucleotides align to TRBD1. V was pared by 3 bases and J by 3 bases, with 3 bases of the junction left unmatched. Per germline, CDR1 SGDLS and CDR2 YYNGEE. CDR3 length: 14 amino acids. This chain's CDR3 is CASSAGTGVYEQYF. DNA for the CDR3: TGTGCCAGCAGCGCCGGGACAGGGGTCTACGAGCAGTACTTC.

The chain joins TRBV6-1 to TRBJ2-7, with TRBD2 as a possible D gene (6 bases). Germline lookup yields CDR1 MNHNS and CDR2 SASEGT. This CDR3 contains 13 residues. Trimming removed 4 bases at V and 3 bases at J, with 10 bases between. CDR3: CASSGRLVYEQYF. The CDR3 DNA reads TGTGCCAGCAGTGGAAGACTAGTCTACGAGCAGTACTTC.